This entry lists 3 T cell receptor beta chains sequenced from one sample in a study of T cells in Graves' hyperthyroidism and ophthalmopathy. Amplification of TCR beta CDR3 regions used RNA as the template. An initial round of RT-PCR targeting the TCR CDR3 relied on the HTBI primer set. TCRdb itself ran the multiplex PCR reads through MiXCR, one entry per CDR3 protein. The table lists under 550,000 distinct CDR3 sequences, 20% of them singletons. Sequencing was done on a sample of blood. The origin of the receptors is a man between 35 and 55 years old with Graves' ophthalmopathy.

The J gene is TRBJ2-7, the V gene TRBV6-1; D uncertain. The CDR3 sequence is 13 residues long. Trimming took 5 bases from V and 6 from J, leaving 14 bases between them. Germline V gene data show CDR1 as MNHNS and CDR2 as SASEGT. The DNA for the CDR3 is TGTGCCAGCAGTCCTCGAACTTGGGGCGAGCAGTACTTC. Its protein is CASSPRTWGEQYF.

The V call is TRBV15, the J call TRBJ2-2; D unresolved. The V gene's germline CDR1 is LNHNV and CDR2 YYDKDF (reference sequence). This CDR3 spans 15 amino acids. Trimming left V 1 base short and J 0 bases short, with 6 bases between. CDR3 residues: CATSRVRTNTGELFF. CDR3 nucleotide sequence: TGTGCCACCAGCAGAGTTCGTACGAACACCGGGGAGCTGTTTTTT.

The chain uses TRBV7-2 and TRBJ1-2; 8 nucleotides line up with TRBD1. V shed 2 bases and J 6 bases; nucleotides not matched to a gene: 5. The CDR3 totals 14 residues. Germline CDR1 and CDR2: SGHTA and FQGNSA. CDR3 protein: CASSLTRQGNGYTF. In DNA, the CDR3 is TGTGCCAGCAGCTTAACCCGACAGGGGAATGGCTACACCTTC.